The T cell receptor beta chain under discussion was sequenced for a study of cytomegalovirus exposure and HLA in healthy donors. The study's findings and limits: Within the data, a cluster of highly shared sequence variants was likely a sequencing artifact.

CDR1 is MNHEY, CDR2 SVGAGI, per germline. Trimming shortened V by 5 bases and J by 0 bases, and 8 bases separated the two germline ends. The CDR3 runs to 13 residues. Note on this clone: No antigen is known for it.

The PCR contained 60 Vbeta and 13 Jbeta primers. In the study's own analysis: Counted up in a later analysis, unique TCR beta chains came to about 80 million, with around 10 million shared. Produced via immunoSEQ multiplex PCR; TCRdb's table is partial and in-frame only. D and trimming were read from the DNA, whereas the V and J calls and clone size are those reported in that table. The sample holds about 45,000 clones, roughly 87% seen once. This receptor was identified in a woman aged 40-49 years in good health and CMV-seropositive. The chain links TRBV6-5 to TRBJ2-7; D might be TRBD2 (6 bases). Material: PBMCs. CDR3 region: CASSGTASYEQYF. The DNA for the CDR3 is TGTGCCAGCAGTGGGACTGCCTCCTACGAGCAGTACTTC.